The 22 T cell receptor beta chains below all came from one sample that was sequenced in a study of somatic mutations in cytotoxic T cells in rheumatoid arthritis. Using immunoSEQ multiplex PCR, the repertoire was profiled, and TCRdb retains in-frame clones only, with some absent. This sample has approximately 15,000 clones, with just under 85% found just once. Sequencing was carried out using CD8+ T cells sorted from blood. The receptors shown here come from an adult with rheumatoid arthritis.

V and J are TRBV11-3 and TRBJ2-3, with TRBD1 matching 7 bases. The CDR3 length is 15 residues. Germline V gene data show CDR1 as SGHNT and CDR2 as YENEEA. J gave up 5 bases and V 4 bases, and 9 bases lay outside the gene matches. CDR3 bases: TGTGCCAGCAGCTCCAGGGGGATTAAGGGAGATACGCAGTATTTT. Translating it yields CASSSRGIKGDTQYF.

The chain couples TRBV2 to TRBJ2-1, with 13 bases aligning to TRBD2. CDR3 length: 16 residues. With 6 bases clipped from V and 5 bases from J, the junction kept 7 bases outside the gene matches. Per germline, CDR1 SNHLY and CDR2 FYNNEI. The chain's CDR3 is CASRRTSGSSDNEQFF. In DNA form, the CDR3 reads TGTGCCAGCAGACGGACTAGCGGGAGCTCGGACAATGAGCAGTTCTTC.

The rearrangement joins TRBV19 to TRBJ1-5, with D perhaps TRBD1 (5 bases). The CDR3 loop spans 16 amino acids. Germline values: CDR1 LNHDA, CDR2 SQIVND (reference sequence). The V gene lost 2 bases and the J gene lost 6 bases, with 17 bases spanning the gap. For the CDR3, the DNA is TGTGCCAGTAGTATAACAGGTAAACTTGGGATTCAGCCCCAGCATTTT. Its translation is CASSITGKLGIQPQHF.

The chain is built from TRBV4-1 and TRBJ2-3; D is undetermined. CDR3 length: 12 residues. Germline V gives CDR1 MGHRA, CDR2 YSYEKL. The V and J ends lost 6 bases and 1 base respectively, with 5 bases between them. The CDR3 region is CASRGGTDTQYF. CDR3 DNA: TGCGCCAGCAGAGGTGGCACAGATACGCAGTATTTT.

The chain couples TRBV13 to TRBJ2-3; 10 positions match TRBD1. The CDR3 has 16 residues. With 2 bases clipped from V and 9 bases from J, the junction kept 11 bases outside the gene matches. Germline V gene sequence: CDR1 PRHDT, CDR2 FYEKMQ (reference sequence). Here the CDR3 reads CASSLFNGQGVGTQYF. CDR3 DNA: TGTGCCAGCAGCTTATTTAATGGACAGGGGGTTGGCACGCAGTATTTT.

The genes are TRBV27 and TRBJ1-5; D uncertain. The CDR3 is 15 residues long. With 9 bases removed from V and 6 bases from J, the gap between germline ends came to 21 bases. Per the germline V gene, CDR1 is MNHEY and CDR2 is SMNVEV (reference sequence). The CDR3 loop is CASKMAPGSVQPQHF. CDR3 sequence (DNA): TGTGCCAGTAAAATGGCCCCAGGTTCGGTTCAGCCCCAGCATTTT.

V and J are TRBV12-5 and TRBJ1-1, with a tentative D call TRBD1 (5 bases). The length of the CDR3 is 12 residues. V lost 6 bases to trimming and J lost 4 bases, with 9 bases between them. From germline, CDR1 is LGHNT and CDR2 FRNRAP. The CDR3 region is CASGFQGTEAFF. In DNA form, the CDR3 reads TGTGCTAGTGGCTTCCAGGGCACTGAAGCTTTCTTT.

The V and J genes are TRBV27 and TRBJ2-7; D call uncertain. Germline V gene sequence: CDR1 MNHEY, CDR2 SMNVEV (reference sequence). Trimming cost V 0 bases and J 0 bases, with 9 bases left between them. The CDR3 is 15 residues long. DNA of the CDR3: TGTGCCAGCAGTTTATCGCCGGTTGACTCCTACGAGCAGTACTTC. This translates into CASSLSPVDSYEQYF.

The V call is TRBV5-1, the J call TRBJ2-1; D might be TRBD1 (6 bases). Germline CDR1 reads SGHRS; CDR2 reads YFSETQ. The CDR3 has 12 amino acids. Trimming removed 5 bases at V and 8 bases at J, with 11 bases between. Here the CDR3 reads CASSGDIDEQFF. The CDR3 region has the DNA TGCGCCAGCAGTGGGGACATCGATGAGCAGTTCTTC. The full variable domain, completed using reference TRBV5-1 and TRBJ2-1, is KAGVTQTPRYLIKTRGQQVTLSCSPISGHRSVSWYQQTPGQGLQFLFEYFSETQRNKGNFPGRFSGRQFSNSRSEMNVSTLELGDSALYLCASSGDIDEQFFGPGTRLTVL.

About this clone: The sample has other DNA sequences that encode this CDR3 too. The chain joins TRBV19 to TRBJ1-1; D is ambiguous. This CDR3 comprises 12 residues. Germline V gene lookup returns CDR1 LNHDA and CDR2 SQIVND (reference sequence). The V gene lost 1 base and the J gene lost 1 base, with 1 base spanning the gap. The CDR3 here is CASSIGNTEAFF. DNA for the CDR3: TGTGCCAGTAGTATAGGGAACACTGAAGCTTTCTTT.

A single count supports this clone. This chain uses TRBV19 with TRBJ1-1, with D possibly matching TRBD1 (5 bases). The CDR3 consists of 12 residues. Trimming removed 7 bases from V and 4 bases from J, with 10 bases in between. In germline, CDR1 is LNHDA, CDR2 SQIVND (reference sequence). CDR3 region: CASNPGGTEAFF. CDR3 in DNA: TGTGCCAGTAACCCGGGGGGCACTGAAGCTTTCTTT.

In nucleotides, the CDR3 is TGTGCCAGCACCTGGGGCGCAGGAAACACCATATATTTT. Translation gives CASTWGAGNTIYF. The V gene is TRBV25-1, the J gene TRBJ1-3; TRBD1 is a possible D gene (5 bases). V was trimmed by 7 bases and J by 4 bases, leaving 11 bases between them. Per the germline V gene, CDR1 is MGHDK and CDR2 is SYGVNS. This CDR3 comprises 13 residues.

The rearrangement joins TRBV5-4 to TRBJ2-5, with D maybe TRBD2 (5 bases). Germline values: CDR1 SGHNT, CDR2 YYREEE (reference sequence). The length of the CDR3 is 14 residues. V was trimmed by 0 bases and J by 1 base, leaving 7 bases between them. The CDR3 sequence: CASSLVTSQETQYF. The CDR3 DNA sequence: TGTGCCAGCAGCTTGGTTACTAGCCAAGAGACCCAGTACTTC.

The rearrangement joins TRBV11-3 to TRBJ2-1, with 10 bases matching TRBD2. Germline V gene data show CDR1 as SGHNT and CDR2 as YENEEA. CDR3 length equals 16 residues. Trimming removed 5 bases from V and 0 bases from J; junction bases left unmatched: 4. CDR3 sequence: CASSLLAGGSYNEQFF. DNA of the CDR3: TGTGCCAGCAGCCTGTTAGCGGGAGGCTCCTACAATGAGCAGTTCTTC.

The J gene is TRBJ2-2, the V gene TRBV30, with TRBD2 matching over 8 bases. The V gene end was trimmed by 7 bases and the J gene end by 2 bases; junction bases not matched to a gene: 9. The CDR3 length is 15 residues. Per the germline V gene, CDR1 is GTSNPN and CDR2 is SVGIG (reference sequence). The CDR3 is CASSRAGGNTGELFF. CDR3 nucleotide sequence: TGTGCCTCATCTCGGGCGGGGGGTAACACCGGGGAGCTGTTTTTT.

This clone was counted between two and nine times. V and J are TRBV2 and TRBJ1-4, with TRBD1 as a possible D gene (5 bases). Trimming cost V 7 bases and J 8 bases, with 20 bases left between them. The CDR3 consists of 15 residues. Per the germline V gene, CDR1 is SNHLY and CDR2 is FYNNEI. This CDR3 is CASIQRGGVEEKLFF. For the CDR3, the DNA is TGTGCCAGCATCCAAAGGGGAGGGGTTGAAGAAAAACTGTTTTTT.

This rearrangement joins TRBV7-6 to TRBJ2-1; D might be TRBD2 (5 bases). The V and J ends lost 1 base and 7 bases respectively, with 17 bases between them. Germline-derived CDR1 and CDR2 are SGHVS and FNYEAQ. CDR3 length equals 16 residues. The CDR3 nucleotides read TGTGCCAGCAGCTTAGTTTGGACTGTGGCCTCTAATGAGCAGTTCTTC. Amino acid sequence: CASSLVWTVASNEQFF.

V and J are TRBV19 and TRBJ1-3; TRBD1 matches at 8 bases. The CDR3 runs 15 residues. The V gene end was trimmed by 10 bases and the J gene end by 0 bases; junction bases not matched to a gene: 8. CDR1 and CDR2 from the germline V gene are LNHDA and SQIVND (reference sequence). The CDR3 loop is CATRDRTYSGNTIYF. In DNA form, the CDR3 reads TGTGCCACGCGGGACAGGACATACTCTGGAAACACCATATATTTT.

The sample holds a few counts of this clone. V gene TRBV19 combines with J gene TRBJ1-2; D not certain. The CDR3 is 14 residues long. V was clipped by 6 bases and J by 3 bases, with 14 bases between them. Germline CDR1 is LNHDA and CDR2 is SQIVND (reference sequence). CDR3 sequence (DNA): TGTGCCAGTAGCAAGGGAGGTTCGGACTATGGCTACACCTTC. Amino acids: CASSKGGSDYGYTF.

V and J are TRBV27 and TRBJ2-7; possible D gene TRBD2, 7 bases. The CDR3 has 14 amino acids. CDR1 is MNHEY and CDR2 is SMNVEV in the germline V gene (reference sequence). The V gene lost 6 bases and the J gene lost 4 bases, with 16 bases spanning the gap. In nucleotides, the CDR3 is TGTGCCAGCAGGCCGCGGGGAGGGGGTTACGAGCAGTACTTC. Residues: CASRPRGGGYEQYF.

The genes are TRBV27 and TRBJ2-3, with D possibly being TRBD2 (5 bases). V gave up 7 bases and J gave up 1 base, with 9 bases separating them. The CDR3 runs 13 residues. Looked up from germline, CDR1 is MNHEY and CDR2 is SMNVEV (reference sequence). The CDR3 loop reads CASTPGGTDTQYF. The DNA of the CDR3 is TGTGCCAGCACCCCCGGGGGCACAGATACGCAGTATTTT.

This chain connects TRBV5-4 to TRBJ2-3, with 7 bases lining up with TRBD2. CDR1 and CDR2 (germline): SGHNT, YYREEE (reference sequence). V lost 4 bases and J lost 5; bases outside the gene matches: 7. The CDR3 has 14 amino acids. The CDR3 DNA reads as TGTGCCAGCAGCCCCGGAGCGGGACGAGATACGCAGTATTTT. Encoded protein: CASSPGAGRDTQYF. The whole variable domain, filled in from reference TRBV5-4 and TRBJ2-3, reads ETGVTQSPTHLIKTRGQQVTLRCSSQSGHNTVSWYQQALGQGPQFIFQYYREEENGRGNFPPRFSGLQFPNYSSELNVNALELDDSALYLCASSPGAGRDTQYFGPGTRLTVL.